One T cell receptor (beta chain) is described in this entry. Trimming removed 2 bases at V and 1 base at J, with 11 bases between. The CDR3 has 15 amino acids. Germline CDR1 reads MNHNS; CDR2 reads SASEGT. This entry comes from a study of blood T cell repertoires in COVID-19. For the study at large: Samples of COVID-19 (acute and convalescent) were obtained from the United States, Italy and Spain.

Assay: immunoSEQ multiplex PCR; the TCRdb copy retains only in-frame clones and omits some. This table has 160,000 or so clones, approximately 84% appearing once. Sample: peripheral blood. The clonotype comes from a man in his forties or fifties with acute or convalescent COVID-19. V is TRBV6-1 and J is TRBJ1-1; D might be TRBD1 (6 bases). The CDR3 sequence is CASSENGGANTEAFF. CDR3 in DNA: TGTGCCAGCAGTGAAAATGGGGGCGCGAACACTGAAGCTTTCTTT.